These T cell receptor beta chains were read from a single sample in a study of blood T cell repertoires in COVID-19. Sequenced by immunoSEQ multiplex PCR; TCRdb stores in-frame clones only, minus some. The sample holds about 180,000 clones, approximately 88% seen once. The specimen was PBMCs or T cells enriched from blood (not recorded which). The receptors come from a woman under 30 who had recovered from COVID-19. CDR3s include the opening cysteine and the closing phenylalanine or tryptophan. A D gene is named only where the DNA matches it firmly. Clone sizes are given selectively: once, few, many, or a class where the clone is expanded.

D,J,V,size,DNA,CDR3
NA,TRBJ1-3,TRBV2,NA,TGTGCCAGCAGTGAAACGGTGACAGAAGGAAACACCATATATTTT,CASSETVTEGNTIYF
NA,TRBJ2-5,TRBV19,few,TGTGCGAAGGAGGGGGTAGCGGGTCTCCAAGAGACCCAGTACTTC,CAKEGVAGLQETQYF
TRBD2,TRBJ2-5,TRBV28,once,TGTGCCAGCAGTTTATGGTCCCTAGCGGGAAGCCAAGAGACCCAGTACTTC,CASSLWSLAGSQETQYF
TRBD1,TRBJ1-6,TRBV2,NA,TGTGCCAGCAGCGCCGACAGGGGTTTGAATGGTTCACCCCTCCACTTT,CASSADRGLNGSPLHF
NA,TRBJ1-1,TRBV11-2,NA,TGTGCCAGCAGCTACCAGGGGATCACTGAAGCTTTCTTT,CASSYQGITEAFF
TRBD1,TRBJ1-6,TRBV6-5,NA,TGTGCCAGCAGCCCGACAGGGGGCAAAGATTCACCCCTCCACTTT,CASSPTGGKDSPLHF
NA,TRBJ2-1,TRBV2,once,TGTGCCAGCAGCCAGGACAATGAGCAGTTCTTC,CASSQDNEQFF
NA,TRBJ2-7,TRBV7-9,NA,TGTGCCAGCAGCGGGTACAGGGAGAAGTACTTC,CASSGYREKYF
TRBD1,TRBJ1-2,TRBV2,NA,TGTGCCAGTTTCCGGGACAGGGCACTTATCTATGGCTACACCTTC,CASFRDRALIYGYTF
TRBD1,TRBJ2-2,TRBV18,NA,TGTGCCAGCTCACCGCTCGGGACAGCGACCATCGGGGAGCTGTTTTTT,CASSPLGTATIGELFF
NA,TRBJ2-7,TRBV5-4,NA,TGTGCCAGCAACCAACAGCCCTACGAGCAGTACTTC,CASNQQPYEQYF
TRBD2,TRBJ2-7,TRBV19,NA,TGTGCCAGTAGTATAGGAAGCGGGATCCTCTACGAGCAGTACTTC,CASSIGSGILYEQYF
TRBD1,TRBJ2-1,TRBV19,NA,TGTGCCAGTACCCTCACCCCAGGGGGAATTCCTTCCTACAATGAGCAGTTCTTC,CASTLTPGGIPSYNEQFF
TRBD2,TRBJ2-7,TRBV19,NA,TGTGCCAGTAGTATGGACATCGGCGGGAGGGCCGGCGAGCAGTACTTC,CASSMDIGGRAGEQYF
NA,TRBJ1-2,TRBV7-9,NA,TGTGCCAGCAGCCCAGGCGCTAACTATGGCTACACCTTC,CASSPGANYGYTF
TRBD2,TRBJ2-1,TRBV2,NA,TGTGCCAGCAGAGATACTAGCGGGGGGTACAATGAGCAGTTCTTC,CASRDTSGGYNEQFF
NA,TRBJ1-1,TRBV6-4,NA,TGTGCCAGCAGTGACGGCCCACTGAGCGCTGAAGCTTTCTTT,CASSDGPLSAEAFF
NA,TRBJ1-2,TRBV29-1,NA,TGCAGCGTTGAGGGGCGGGGGCGCAACTATGGCTACACCTTC,CSVEGRGRNYGYTF
NA,TRBJ2-1,TRBV29-1,NA,TGCAGCGTTGAACGGGACATCTCGTTTCCCAATGAGCAGTTCTTC,CSVERDISFPNEQFF
NA,TRBJ1-4,TRBV9,once,TGTGCCAGCAGCGCCCAACTAAATGAAAAACTGTTTTTT,CASSAQLNEKLFF
NA,TRBJ1-3,TRBV14,NA,TGTGCCAGCAGCCAAGGCCGAGGAGTTGGAAACACCATATATTTT,CASSQGRGVGNTIYF
NA,TRBJ2-4,TRBV5-1,NA,TGCGCCAGCAGCTTGGAGGGGCAGACTGCCAAAAACATTCAGTACTTC,CASSLEGQTAKNIQYF
TRBD1,TRBJ2-2,TRBV5-4,once,TGTGCCAGCAGCCCGGGGACAGTTACCGGGGAGCTGTTTTTT,CASSPGTVTGELFF
NA,TRBJ2-1,TRBV19,NA,TGTGCCAGTAGTATCGAGGGCTCCGCGCTGCGGGAGCAGTTCTTC,CASSIEGSALREQFF
NA,TRBJ2-1,TRBV7-8,once,TGTGCCAGCAGCAAAGGAGGAGGTCGGTATGAGCAGTTCTTC,CASSKGGGRYEQFF
NA,TRBJ1-5,TRBV10-3,NA,TGTGCCATGCATGGAGGCAATCAGCCCCAGCATTTT,CAMHGGNQPQHF
NA,TRBJ2-1,TRBV5-5,NA,TGTGCCAGCAGCTTTATTCTTTCCTACAATGAGCAGTTCTTC,CASSFILSYNEQFF
NA,TRBJ1-2,TRBV2,NA,TGTGCCAGCAAGGTTTCAGGCTCCTTTAACTATGGCTACACCTTC,CASKVSGSFNYGYTF
NA,TRBJ1-4,TRBV30,NA,TGTGCCTGGAGTCCTCCCAATTTCCCCGTTCGGGGTGAAAAACTGTTTTTT,CAWSPPNFPVRGEKLFF